The entry that follows covers one T cell receptor beta chain sequence. Antigen specificity is unknown. The data are from a study of T cell responses to AZD1222 COVID-19 vaccine. Study conclusions and caveats: Mostly white British, mostly female donors; authors suggested clonal diversity may be underestimated. Per reports, nearly half of all spike-specific TCRs target regions that are unmutated in variants.

Trimming took off 5 bases at V and 3 bases at J, with 7 bases between the two ends. There are 12 residues in the CDR3. Germline CDR1 is LGHDT and CDR2 is YNNKEL (reference sequence). Method: immunoSEQ multiplex PCR; TCRdb's copy keeps in-frame clones and lacks some. The sample shows 60,000 to 75,000 clones, under 90% of them seen only once. The sequences come from peripheral blood, collected 28 days after the second AZD1222 dose. This clonotype was sampled from an adult who received the AZD1222 COVID-19 vaccine. The V and J genes are TRBV3-1 (or the pseudogene TRBV3-2) and TRBJ1-1; maybe TRBD1 (5 bases). The CDR3 sequence: CASSRGDTEAFF. DNA for the CDR3: TGTGCCAGCAGCAGGGGAGACACTGAAGCTTTCTTT.